This T cell receptor (beta chain) was profiled in a study of cytomegalovirus exposure and HLA in healthy donors (dated 2017 in TCRdb). In terms of the full investigation: An earlier analysis of 587 of the donors reported 250 to 350 Gb of sequence data and roughly 120 million unique TCR beta sequences obtained from approximately 180 million T cells. In a later genetic analysis, genome-wide SNP genotypes for about 60% of the 666 donors were used, and that subset was treated as a discovery cohort. Among some 400 genotyped donors of the cohort, an average of around 240,000 unique TCR beta nucleotide sequences were sequenced per donor, around 20% of them non-productive. The later analysis used no new phenotypic data to find candidate immune exposures, relying instead on TCR beta sequences and their occurrence across donors. The study was designed to test whether signatures of past pathogen exposure could be identified by cataloging public T cell receptors. To decide whether each TCR beta V gene segment behaved as functional or pseudogenic, an earlier analysis of some 580 of the donors relied on high-throughput TCR beta sequencing. A separate validation cohort of approximately 130 different subjects was used in addition to the roughly 620-subject first cohort. The number of donors typed differed by locus, with about 629-630 for A, B, C, DRB1 and DQB1, around 500 for DQA1, 600 to 610 for DPA1, and around 450 for DPB1. A later analysis re-examined previously published TCR beta repertoires from more than 650 donors and added high-resolution HLA genotyping to investigate patterns of TCR occurrence. To predict cytomegalovirus infection status, the study combined high-throughput TCR immunosequencing, statistical association of individual TCRs with disease status, and machine learning. An early release covering just under 650 HLA-typed donors comprised 250 to 350 gigabases of sequencing data and 85 million to 100 million unique TCR sequences. The genetic ancestry cluster associated with self-reported Caucasian donors included over 80% of the 300 to 400 genotyped donors. All discovery cohort repertoires had been generated on a single sequencing platform. Four or five DR-DQ haplotypes were handled as single units for association and clustering, since linkage in the cohort was strong. Donor age, sex, ethnicity and CMV serostatus were compiled alongside the repertoire data. The T cell repertoires of about 700 subjects were profiled by immunosequencing and related to cytomegalovirus serostatus. Both class I and class II loci were covered by HLA typing, at four-digit resolution. On the study overall, not on this receptor specifically: A group of highly shared sequence variants was considered likely to be a technical artifact of the sequencing pipeline. In an earlier analysis of 587 of the donors, most TCR beta V segments appeared in productive rearrangements about 87% or about 30% of the time, broadly matching IMGT annotations. A further reported finding was that TCR beta sequences accurately predicted the HLA-A and HLA-B alleles for most subjects in the first cohort. The presence/absence analyses assumed that sequencing depth was roughly uniform across donors, and that assumption may not be true. In the study, approximately 150 TCR beta chains were listed as associated with cytomegalovirus. When HLA alleles, especially DR and DQ, strongly co-occurred, attributing TCR associations to individual alleles was difficult. According to the authors, the approach could potentially be generalized to other disease states and immunological phenotypes. The 87-base-pair reads could not distinguish some IMGT-functional V segments, including TRBV6-2 and TRBV6-3, so those segments were excluded. Because some donors lacked HLA typing at each locus, the association tests relied only on the typed subset. Immune exposure information for the cohort was limited to CMV serostatus. A later genetic analysis reported fewer N-insertions in productive TCRs among donors in an Asian-associated ancestry cluster than the roughly 700-donor mean. In a later genetic analysis, a missense DCLRE1C variant was associated with V-gene and J-gene trimming of TCR beta chains, and the association was replicated in an independent cohort. At a false discovery rate of 0.05, a later analysis linked around 15,000 TCR beta sequences to specific HLA alleles. In vitro tests confirmed that a few of the cytomegalovirus-associated TCR beta chains recognize cytomegalovirus antigens. In a later analysis, TCR association rates were found to vary across HLA loci, with the most associated TCRs seen for DRB1 alleles and the fewest for HLA-C alleles. A later analysis reported that several top co-occurrence clusters appeared linked to parvovirus B19, influenza, CMV and Epstein-Barr virus. The earlier analysis of almost 600 of the donors excluded roughly 17 rarely observed V segments, including chromosome 9 orphons, because counts were too low. Linkage disequilibrium might explain the correlated functional status among segregating V segments, but an unknown experimental factor could not be excluded. In a later analysis, HLA-associated TCR beta chains showed more clonal expansion and lower generation probabilities than non-associated chains that were equally common. The cohort was sequenced for TCR beta chains only, and without alpha or paired-chain data the features that could be detected were limited. Across donors, most TCR sequences were observed very rarely, whereas some public TCRs were present in many individuals. Most CMV-associated TCR beta chains appeared to be HLA-restricted in a later analysis, and the HLA associations seemed to be driven largely by CMV exposure. Cytomegalovirus status was reported to be diagnosed by the classifier with high specificity and sensitivity in both the original and validation cohorts.

V is cut back by 1 base and J by 3 bases, with 7 bases in the junction unmatched. The germline V gene gives CDR1 as LGHNA and CDR2 as YNFKEQ. The CDR3 covers 16 residues, taking in both the cysteine and the phenylalanine. Only CDR3 DNA is held: 48 bases, read in frame from base 1. The cohort was made up of roughly 670 healthy bone marrow donors. All cohort members were sampled while nominally healthy, although unrecorded immune exposures were likely present. The donor was CMV seropositive and belonged to the group of some 290 seropositive cohort members. A peripheral blood sample was collected from each donor, and TCR beta sequencing was performed on peripheral blood mononuclear cells. Genomic DNA extraction from the blood cell samples was performed with the Qiagen DNeasy Blood Extraction Kit. Remarks on this clone: Its target antigen remains unknown. Nothing much larger sits one base from this clone, and base qualities are not available.

The protocol used for the library was the immunoSEQ multiplex PCR assay. For the multiplex PCR, a mixture combining 60 forward primers for TCR Vbeta segments and 13 reverse primers for TCR Jbeta segments was used. A multiplex PCR assay on genomic DNA amplified the CDR3 region of rearranged TCR beta genes. The amplified TCR beta libraries were sequenced on the Illumina HiSeq System as 87-base-pair reads. Per the authors' processing: Across the 640 or so repertoires, a later analysis counted roughly 84 million unique TCR beta chains, around 10 million of which were shared by at least two donors. A nearest-neighbor algorithm error-corrected the raw reads and collapsed the reads into unique sequences, merging closely related sequences to remove PCR and sequencing errors. To assign V, D and J gene segments, CDR3 sequences were aligned to IMGT reference sequences. For a sequence to be retained, at least a six-nucleotide match to both a V gene segment and a J gene segment was required. A rearrangement counted as productive if the CDR3 had no stop codons and remained in frame with V and J, and every other rearrangement counted as non-productive. CDR3 was defined according to IMGT convention as the region running from the second conserved V-encoded cysteine to the conserved J-encoded phenylalanine. Sequences without an unambiguous match to a single V gene segment were excluded from the earlier analysis of approximately 600 of the donors. In an earlier analysis of some 590 of the donors, a V segment was called functional when productive rearrangements were above 56.7%, and segregating when the standard deviation between donors exceeded 5%. To diagnose cytomegalovirus status from the catalog of TCR beta chain sequences, a statistical classification framework was built. A later analysis assigned V and J genes by comparing TCR nucleotide sequences with IMGT/GENE-DB human TR gene sequences. Using the TCRdist pipeline, a later analysis assigned CDR3 sequences along with most-parsimonious VDJ recombination scenarios. In a later analysis, every TCR beta chain was defined by the combination of its CDR3 amino acid sequence and its V-gene family, and reads without a unique V-gene family were dropped. A later analysis removed nearly 600 highly shared, low-generation-probability nucleotide sequences to deal with suspected cross-contamination and a sequencing artifact. For each public chain, a later analysis derived a clonal expansion index from normalized ranks of inferred template counts within each repertoire. In a later analysis, generation probabilities were computed with a VDJ recombination model fitted to out-of-frame rearrangements, and the resulting probabilities were checked against IGoR. In a later analysis, hypergeometric tests were used to score TCR-TCR, TCR-HLA and TCR-CMV co-occurrence, with a repertoire-size bias correction applied to TCR pairs. A later analysis estimated false discovery rates by permuting HLA or CMV assignments 20 times. In a later analysis, co-occurring TCRs were grouped using DBSCAN, with TCRdist sequence similarity added in when clustering inside HLA-allele-positive subsets. Repertoires with fewer than 30,000 or more than 120,000 public chains, plus five repertoires with anomalous nucleotide sharing, were excluded from co-occurrence clustering. Imported from immuneACCESS, the table was reduced by TCRdb to in-frame sequences with V and J called. These copies leave out some clones; in studies compared against another copy, an unresolved V gene accounts for under half, and the cause of the remainder is not known. V and J calls and clone size are as listed in that table; D and trimming were resolved from the DNA. The sample table holds 150,000 or so clones, of which roughly 75% were seen once. The top ten constitute over 9% of the sample.

Sequenced material: PBMCs. Rearrangement joined TRBV4-2 to TRBJ2-3, and 7 junction bases match TRBD2. The source of this sequence is a young man in good health and CMV-seropositive. The nucleotide sequence reads as follows: TGTGCCAGCAGCCAAGGTCTAGCGGAGCGGACAGATACGCAGTATTTT. It translates to CASSQGLAERTDTQYF.